These 30 T cell receptor beta chains share one sample of origin, sequenced in a study of Ad26.COV2.S vaccination and SARS-CoV-2 variants. The treatment is: 19 received Ad26.COV2.S at low or high dose, single or two shots; 5 received placebo; per-sample allocation not given. Repertoires come from day 63 after the first vaccine or placebo injection. Method: immunoSEQ multiplex PCR; TCRdb's copy keeps in-frame clones and lacks some. The sample lists hundreds of thousands of clones; around 89% were seen once. The sample here was peripheral blood, taken in a trial of Ad26.COV2.S vaccine versus placebo. These receptors all stem from a person aged 18-65 years who received the Ad26.COV2.S COVID-19 vaccine or a placebo.

Note on this clone: The sample contains more than one DNA sequence encoding this CDR3. This chain uses TRBV3-1 (or the pseudogene TRBV3-2) with TRBJ2-1; the D gene is possibly TRBD2 (5 bases). V was pared by 4 bases and J by 1 base, with 8 bases between. This CDR3 has 14 amino acids. Germline lookup yields CDR1 LGHDT and CDR2 YNNKEL (reference sequence). This CDR3 is CASSPSGSYNEQFF. The CDR3 coding sequence is TGTGCCAGCAGCCCAAGCGGTTCCTACAATGAGCAGTTCTTC.

The chain is built from TRBV27 and TRBJ2-3; D gene unclear. This CDR3 region has 13 residues. Per the germline V gene, CDR1 is MNHEY and CDR2 is SMNVEV (reference sequence). The V and J ends lost 2 bases and 2 bases respectively, with 5 bases between them. The CDR3: CASSLMDTDTQYF. CDR3 sequence (DNA): TGTGCCAGCAGTTTAATGGACACAGATACGCAGTATTTT.

The chain links TRBV9 to TRBJ2-1, with TRBD1 as a possible D gene (5 bases). Germline-derived CDR1 and CDR2 are SGDLS and YYNGEE. Trimming stripped 3 bases from V and 6 bases from J, with 10 bases between. The length of the CDR3 is 13 residues. CDR3: CASSGAGFNEQFF. DNA of the CDR3: TGTGCCAGCAGCGGGGCAGGGTTCAATGAGCAGTTCTTC.

The rearrangement joins TRBV4-2 to TRBJ2-1, with TRBD1 as a possible D gene (6 bases). Per the germline V gene, CDR1 is LGHNA and CDR2 is YNFKEQ. Trimming cost V 3 bases and J 3 bases, with 12 bases left between them. The CDR3 spans 15 residues. The CDR3 is CASSQWTEDYNEQFF. Here the CDR3 DNA reads TGTGCCAGCAGCCAGTGGACAGAGGACTACAATGAGCAGTTCTTC.

The chain links TRBV5-4 to TRBJ1-1; a weak D match, TRBD1 (6 bases). Trimming stripped 2 bases from V and 4 bases from J, with 9 bases between. Germline CDR1 SGHNT, CDR2 YYREEE (reference sequence). This CDR3 region has 13 residues. CDR3 DNA sequence: TGTGCCAGCAGCTTCAGGGGCGGCACTGAAGCTTTCTTT. Protein: CASSFRGGTEAFF.

The chain is built from TRBV7-9 and TRBJ1-1; a possible D gene is TRBD1 (5 bases). V was pared by 6 bases and J by 1 base, with 12 bases between. The CDR3 has 14 residues. Germline V gene sequence: CDR1 SEHNR, CDR2 FQNEAQ (reference sequence). The CDR3: CASSWTTTNTEAFF. The DNA of the CDR3 is TGTGCCAGCAGTTGGACAACAACGAACACTGAAGCTTTCTTT.

This clone came up once. V usage is TRBV4-2 and J usage is TRBJ1-1; unclear D gene. The CDR3 covers 13 residues. V was pared by 4 bases and J by 2 bases, with 8 bases between. CDR1 and CDR2 from the germline V gene are LGHNA and YNFKEQ. The CDR3 coding sequence is TGTGCCAGCAGCCCCCGGGCCAACACTGAAGCTTTCTTT. This encodes CASSPRANTEAFF.

This clone has a single count. CDR3 nucleotide sequence: TGTGCCAGAAGCTTAGGTGGCAGCCTTTATAGCAATCAGCCCCAGCATTTT. Residues: CARSLGGSLYSNQPQHF. The chain employs TRBV7-5 and TRBJ1-5. TRBV7-5 is classified as a pseudogene. The CDR3 runs to 17 residues.

V usage is TRBV9 and J usage is TRBJ2-7; TRBD2 might be the D (5 bases). Germline CDR1 SGDLS, CDR2 YYNGEE. Trimming left V 4 bases short and J 0 bases short, with 11 bases between. CDR3 size: 14 residues. CDR3 residues: CASSPEGSSYEQYF. The CDR3 DNA sequence: TGTGCCAGCAGCCCAGAGGGTAGCTCCTACGAGCAGTACTTC.

Comments on this clone: Other DNA sequences in the sample encode the same CDR3. The gene calls are TRBV5-1 and TRBJ1-1, with 7 bases that match TRBD1. Germline V gives CDR1 SGHRS, CDR2 YFSETQ. V gave up 3 bases and J gave up 1 base; unmatched junction bases: 3. The CDR3 is 14 amino acids. The CDR3 nucleotides read TGCGCCAGCAGCTCCCCAGGGGGGAACACTGAAGCTTTCTTT. It encodes CASSSPGGNTEAFF.

This rearrangement joins TRBV18 to TRBJ2-4; a weak D match, TRBD1 (6 bases). CDR3 size: 13 residues. V shed 3 bases and J shed 8 bases, with 11 bases lying between them. Germline assignment: CDR1 KGHSH and CDR2 LQKENI. CDR3: CASSPSGVDIQYF. The DNA of the CDR3 is TGTGCCAGCTCACCGTCAGGGGTGGACATTCAGTACTTC.

This rearrangement joins TRBV2 to TRBJ2-7; 7 positions agree with TRBD1. Unmatched junction bases numbered 10, after V lost 4 bases and J lost 4 bases. Germline loops: CDR1 SNHLY, CDR2 FYNNEI. The CDR3 has 15 residues. CDR3 sequence: CASSADRVGMYEQYF. CDR3 nucleotide sequence: TGTGCCAGCAGTGCAGACAGGGTGGGTATGTACGAGCAGTACTTC.

The V and J genes are TRBV7-2 and TRBJ1-1, with 7 bases aligning to TRBD1. The CDR3 is made up of 16 amino acids. With 3 bases clipped from V and 0 bases from J, the junction kept 7 bases outside the gene matches. Looked up from germline, CDR1 is SGHTA and CDR2 is FQGNSA. The CDR3 is CASSFGKGAMNTEAFF. The CDR3 DNA is TGTGCCAGCAGCTTTGGGAAGGGGGCGATGAACACTGAAGCTTTCTTT.

The V call is TRBV24-1, the J call TRBJ2-3; 12 nucleotides align to TRBD2. V trimming: 5 bases; J trimming: 0 bases; junction bases outside the gene matches: 5. Germline CDR1 reads KGHDR; CDR2 reads SFDVKD. The length of the CDR3 is 17 residues. This CDR3 reads CATSGLAGGSSTDTQYF. In DNA form, the CDR3 reads TGTGCCACCAGTGGGCTAGCGGGAGGGAGCAGCACAGATACGCAGTATTTT.

This clone was counted once. The chain has TRBV2 and TRBJ1-1; the match to TRBD1 covers 11 bases. Trimming at V came to 5 bases and at J to 6 bases, leaving 8 bases not matched to a gene. This CDR3 is built from 15 residues. Germline V gene sequence: CDR1 SNHLY, CDR2 FYNNEI. CDR3 protein: CASSLGQGAYAEAFF. The CDR3 DNA follows: TGTGCCAGCAGTCTTGGACAGGGGGCTTACGCTGAAGCTTTCTTT.

CDR3 in amino acids: CASSFGQTPEAFF. The CDR3, as DNA: TGTGCCAGCAGCTTTGGGCAGACGCCGGAAGCTTTCTTT. The chain recombines TRBV5-6 with TRBJ1-1, with D hard to call. Germline loops: CDR1 SGHDT, CDR2 YYEEEE. V dropped 2 bases and J dropped 8 bases, with 13 bases sitting between them. CDR3 length equals 13 residues.

V is TRBV9 and J is TRBJ2-2; the D gene could be TRBD1 or TRBD2 (5 bases each). CDR1 is SGDLS, CDR2 YYNGEE, per germline. Trimming shortened V by 0 bases and J by 6 bases, and 9 bases separated the two germline ends. The CDR3 has 14 amino acids. CDR3: CASSVVGTPGELFF. DNA for the CDR3: TGTGCCAGCAGCGTAGTTGGGACGCCCGGGGAGCTGTTTTTT.

The table lists this clone with a count of one. The chain joins TRBV7-2 to TRBJ2-7; D possibly corresponds to TRBD2 (6 bases). Trimming pared 3 bases from V and 4 bases from J, leaving 16 bases between. The germline V gene has CDR1 SGHTA and CDR2 FQGNSA. The CDR3 has 15 amino acids. The DNA for the CDR3 is TGTGCCAGCAGCTTCCTCGGGAGCGGGTGGTACGAGCAGTACTTC. This sequence encodes CASSFLGSGWYEQYF. The whole variable domain, filled in from reference TRBV7-2 and TRBJ2-7, reads GAGVSQSPSNKVTEKGKDVELRCDPISGHTALYWYRQSLGQGLEFLIYFQGNSAPDKSGLPSDRFSAERTGGSVSTLTIQRTQQEDSAVYLCASSFLGSGWYEQYFGPGTRLTVT.

This chain links TRBV7-2 with TRBJ2-2, with a possible D match to TRBD1 (6 bases). Germline V gene data show CDR1 as SGHTA and CDR2 as FQGNSA. This CDR3 region has 15 residues. The germline V and J ends were trimmed by 2 bases and 5 bases, with 12 bases remaining between them. The CDR3 DNA is TGTGCCAGCAGCTTACAACAGGGAACGACCGGGGAGCTGTTTTTT. As protein: CASSLQQGTTGELFF.

The chain is built from TRBV6-5 and TRBJ1-6, with unresolved D. The V gene lost 7 bases and the J gene lost 10 bases, with 17 bases spanning the gap. The CDR3 runs to 14 residues. Germline V gene sequence: CDR1 MNHEY, CDR2 SVGAGI. CDR3 protein: CASTLGPSSSPLHF. In DNA, the CDR3 is TGTGCCAGCACCCTAGGCCCCAGTAGCTCACCCCTCCACTTT.

The chain couples TRBV10-3 to TRBJ2-3; no reliable D call. The CDR3 has 13 residues. With 5 bases removed from V and 0 bases from J, the gap between germline ends came to 6 bases. Germline CDR1 ENHRY, CDR2 SYGVKD. This chain's CDR3 is CAISLDSTDTQYF. The CDR3 DNA follows: TGTGCCATCAGTCTGGACAGCACAGATACGCAGTATTTT.

V usage is TRBV7-2 and J usage is TRBJ1-6; D gene uncertain. This CDR3 comprises 14 residues. V lost 1 base, J lost 8 bases, and 9 bases lay in between. Germline loops: CDR1 SGHTA, CDR2 FQGNSA. CDR3 in amino acids: CASSLEGRYSPLHF. In nucleotides, the CDR3 is TGTGCCAGCAGCTTAGAGGGCAGGTATTCACCCCTCCACTTT. The entire variable domain, with the rest obtained from reference TRBV7-2 and TRBJ1-6, is as follows: GAGVSQSPSNKVTEKGKDVELRCDPISGHTALYWYRQSLGQGLEFLIYFQGNSAPDKSGLPSDRFSAERTGGSVSTLTIQRTQQEDSAVYLCASSLEGRYSPLHFGNGTRLTVT.

CDR3: CASSYLAEGVTDTQYF. CDR3 DNA: TGTGCCAGCAGTTATCTAGCGGAGGGGGTCACAGATACGCAGTATTTT. This sequence joins TRBV27 and TRBJ2-3; tentatively, D is TRBD2 (7 bases). Germline CDR1 reads MNHEY; CDR2 reads SMNVEV (reference sequence). The CDR3 loop spans 16 amino acids. V lost 4 bases and J lost 2, with 16 bases in between.

The rearrangement uses TRBV4-3 and TRBJ1-1; TRBD1 might be the D (6 bases). The CDR3 is 13 amino acids. Germline V CDR1 and CDR2: LGHNA, YSLEER. V was pared by 6 bases and J by 1 base, with 9 bases between. The CDR3 nucleotides read TGCGCCAGCAGACAGGACAGGAACACTGAAGCTTTCTTT. Amino acid sequence: CASRQDRNTEAFF.

The chain is built from TRBV19 and TRBJ2-7; 7 bases align to TRBD2. The J segment lost 3 bases and the V segment lost 9 bases, leaving 5 bases of the junction unmatched. This CDR3 is built from 12 residues. The germline CDR1 and CDR2 sequences are LNHDA and SQIVND (reference sequence). The CDR3 is CASAGTNYEQYF. CDR3 DNA: TGTGCCAGCGCGGGGACTAACTACGAGCAGTACTTC. Complete variable domain (other parts from reference TRBV19 and TRBJ2-7): DGGITQSPKYLFRKEGQNVTLSCEQNLNHDAMYWYRQDPGQGLRLIYYSQIVNDFQKGDIAEGYSVSREKKESFPLTVTSAQKNPTAFYLCASAGTNYEQYFGPGTRLTVT.

The genes are TRBV12-3 or TRBV12-4 and TRBJ2-7; D remains unclear. The CDR3 sequence is 13 residues long. V was clipped by 1 base and J by 6 bases, with 10 bases between them. The DNA for the CDR3 is TGTGCCAGCAGTTTAGACAGCCTCCTCGAGCAGTACTTC. Its translation is CASSLDSLLEQYF.

The chain is built from TRBV3-1 (or the pseudogene TRBV3-2) and TRBJ2-1, with 12 nucleotides matching TRBD2. The germline V gene has CDR1 LGHDT and CDR2 YNNKEL (reference sequence). V dropped 4 bases and J dropped 9; count of bases not matched to a gene: 13. The CDR3 covers 17 residues. The CDR3 DNA reads as TGTGCCAGCAGCCCAAAGATCCTAGCGGGAGGGCCCAGTGAGCAGTTCTTC. It specifies CASSPKILAGGPSEQFF.

The chain links TRBV5-1 to TRBJ2-3; D ambiguous. Germline V gives CDR1 SGHRS, CDR2 YFSETQ. V dropped 0 bases and J dropped 1 base, with 12 bases sitting between them. The CDR3 has 16 amino acids. The DNA for the CDR3 is TGCGCCAGCAGCTTGGAGGCGGTCCCCGGCACAGATACGCAGTATTTT. Translation gives CASSLEAVPGTDTQYF.

The chain recombines TRBV11-2 with TRBJ2-7; D is perhaps TRBD2 (7 bases). V lost 1 base and J lost 2, with 18 bases in between. The length of the CDR3 is 17 residues. CDR1 is SGHAT, CDR2 FQNNGV, per germline. The CDR3 DNA is TGTGCCAGCAGCTTAGGCTCCACAGGGAGCGGGACCTACGAGCAGTACTTC. This translates into CASSLGSTGSGTYEQYF.

V gene TRBV15 combines with J gene TRBJ1-5; D is unclear. CDR3 size: 15 residues. The germline V and J ends were trimmed by 0 bases and 2 bases, with 8 bases remaining between them. The germline gives CDR1 LNHNV, CDR2 YYDKDF (reference sequence). The CDR3 DNA reads as TGTGCCACCAGCAGAGAGGTAGTCGGCAATCAGCCCCAGCATTTT. Its protein is CATSREVVGNQPQHF.